The rows below give T cell receptor beta chains drawn from one sample of a study of cytomegalovirus exposure and HLA in healthy donors. Measured with immunoSEQ multiplex PCR; TCRdb has only the in-frame clones, and not every one. Of 45,000 to 65,000 clones listed, roughly 70% are singletons. The material sequenced was PBMCs. The receptors originated from a woman between 45 and 60 years old in good health and CMV-seropositive. CDR3s include the opening cysteine and the closing phenylalanine or tryptophan. The D gene is left open where the match is weak. The listing skips clone size in some rows; elsewhere it reads once, few, many or a size class.

abundance: few; v_gene: TRBV27; d_gene: NA; j_gene: TRBJ1-6; CDR3aa: CASSYSNQSYLHF; CDR3nt: TGTGCCAGCAGCTACAGCAACCAAAGTTACCTCCACTTT
abundance: NA; v_gene: TRBV28; d_gene: TRBD1; j_gene: TRBJ1-5; CDR3aa: CASGGRGFNQPQHF; CDR3nt: TGTGCCAGTGGGGGCAGGGGGTTTAATCAGCCCCAGCATTTT
abundance: NA; v_gene: TRBV2; d_gene: TRBD2; j_gene: TRBJ2-7; CDR3aa: CASLSRGTSGIKQYF; CDR3nt: TGTGCCAGCCTCAGCCGCGGGACTAGCGGGATTAAGCAGTACTTC
abundance: NA; v_gene: TRBV6-1; d_gene: NA; j_gene: TRBJ2-2; CDR3aa: CASSDRGYTGELFF; CDR3nt: TGTGCCAGCAGTGACCGAGGGTACACCGGGGAGCTGTTTTTT
abundance: NA; v_gene: TRBV9; d_gene: NA; j_gene: TRBJ1-2; CDR3aa: CASSVWGGATYGYTF; CDR3nt: TGTGCCAGCAGCGTTTGGGGGGGGGCAACTTATGGCTACACCTTC
abundance: few; v_gene: TRBV5-6; d_gene: NA; j_gene: TRBJ1-2; CDR3aa: CASSLINREGYGYTF; CDR3nt: TGTGCCAGCAGCTTGATTAACAGGGAAGGCTATGGCTACACCTTC
abundance: NA; v_gene: TRBV21-1; d_gene: NA; j_gene: TRBJ1-1; CDR3aa: CASRDGFNSGTEAFF; CDR3nt: TGTGCCAGCCGAGATGGGTTCAACTCCGGGACAGAGGCTTTCTTT
abundance: NA; v_gene: TRBV27; d_gene: TRBD2; j_gene: TRBJ2-3; CDR3aa: CASSFQRGVGTQYF; CDR3nt: TGTGCCAGCAGTTTTCAGCGGGGGGTTGGTACGCAGTATTTT
abundance: NA; v_gene: TRBV7-9; d_gene: TRBD1; j_gene: TRBJ1-2; CDR3aa: CASSLAGDRVSGYTF; CDR3nt: TGTGCCAGCAGCTTAGCGGGGGACAGGGTGAGCGGCTACACCTTC
abundance: NA; v_gene: TRBV4-2; d_gene: NA; j_gene: TRBJ2-7; CDR3aa: CASSQSGGLNRGTYEQYF; CDR3nt: TGTGCCAGCAGCCAATCAGGGGGGCTAAACAGGGGAACCTACGAGCAGTACTTC
abundance: once; v_gene: TRBV9; d_gene: NA; j_gene: TRBJ2-7; CDR3aa: CASSVVGDCGPYEQYF; CDR3nt: TGTGCCAGCAGCGTAGTCGGAGACTGTGGCCCCTACGAGCAGTACTTC
abundance: NA; v_gene: TRBV11-2; d_gene: NA; j_gene: TRBJ1-5; CDR3aa: CASSEGGRNQPQHF; CDR3nt: TGTGCCAGCTCCGAAGGAGGTCGGAATCAGCCCCAGCATTTT
abundance: NA; v_gene: TRBV4-2; d_gene: NA; j_gene: TRBJ1-2; CDR3aa: CASSQGLRDGYTF; CDR3nt: TGTGCCAGCAGCCAAGGACTTAGAGATGGCTACACCTTC
abundance: NA; v_gene: TRBV16; d_gene: NA; j_gene: TRBJ2-3; CDR3aa: CASSPKGTPTDTQYF; CDR3nt: TGTGCCAGCAGCCCGAAGGGGACTCCCACAGATACGCAGTATTTT
abundance: NA; v_gene: TRBV4-2; d_gene: NA; j_gene: TRBJ2-3; CDR3aa: CASSQAYEDTQYF; CDR3nt: TGTGCCAGCAGCCAAGCGTACGAGGATACGCAGTATTTT
abundance: NA; v_gene: TRBV2; d_gene: NA; j_gene: TRBJ2-1; CDR3aa: CASSEYILGTSEQFF; CDR3nt: TGTGCCAGCAGTGAATACATACTAGGCACAAGTGAGCAGTTCTTC
abundance: NA; v_gene: TRBV27; d_gene: TRBD2; j_gene: TRBJ2-3; CDR3aa: CASNYLAGGTTDTQYF; CDR3nt: TGTGCCAGCAACTATCTAGCGGGGGGAACCACAGATACGCAGTATTTT
abundance: NA; v_gene: TRBV2; d_gene: NA; j_gene: TRBJ2-3; CDR3aa: CASSNTGALHRYF; CDR3nt: TGTGCCAGCAGTAACACAGGTGCCCTACATCGGTATTTT
abundance: few; v_gene: TRBV18; d_gene: NA; j_gene: TRBJ2-7; CDR3aa: CASSPAAGSSEQYF; CDR3nt: TGTGCCAGCTCACCCGCGGCAGGGTCTAGCGAGCAGTACTTC
abundance: NA; v_gene: TRBV21-1; d_gene: NA; j_gene: TRBJ2-7; CDR3aa: CASSKAKAYEQYF; CDR3nt: TGTGCCAGCAGCAAAGCCAAAGCGTACGAGCAGTACTTC
abundance: NA; v_gene: TRBV9; d_gene: NA; j_gene: TRBJ1-4; CDR3aa: CASSVSGSEKLFF; CDR3nt: TGTGCCAGCAGCGTCTCAGGGTCGGAAAAACTGTTTTTT
abundance: NA; v_gene: TRBV7-3; d_gene: NA; j_gene: TRBJ1-1; CDR3aa: CASSSTGMNTEAFF; CDR3nt: TGTGCCAGCAGCTCTACAGGGATGAACACTGAAGCTTTCTTT
abundance: NA; v_gene: TRBV7-9; d_gene: NA; j_gene: TRBJ2-7; CDR3aa: CASSSLTTSSYEQYF; CDR3nt: TGTGCCAGCAGCTCTCTCACAACTAGCTCCTACGAGCAGTACTTC
abundance: once; v_gene: TRBV5-6; d_gene: TRBD2; j_gene: TRBJ2-4; CDR3aa: CASSSAGGGTEVRNIQYF; CDR3nt: TGTGCCAGCAGCTCCGCCGGGGGGGGAACCGAGGTGCGGAACATTCAGTACTTC
abundance: once; v_gene: TRBV30; d_gene: TRBD1; j_gene: TRBJ1-4; CDR3aa: CAWSEQGAGEKLFF; CDR3nt: TGTGCCTGGAGTGAACAGGGGGCTGGGGAAAAACTGTTTTTT
abundance: many; v_gene: TRBV6-1; d_gene: TRBD1; j_gene: TRBJ2-7; CDR3aa: CACRDRVYEQYF; CDR3nt: TGTGCCTGTCGGGACAGGGTCTACGAGCAGTACTTC
abundance: NA; v_gene: TRBV15; d_gene: TRBD2; j_gene: TRBJ2-2; CDR3aa: CATTCTSGANTGELFF; CDR3nt: TGTGCCACCACTTGCACTAGCGGGGCGAACACCGGGGAGCTGTTTTTT
abundance: NA; v_gene: TRBV27; d_gene: NA; j_gene: TRBJ1-2; CDR3aa: CASSLRPQDGYTF; CDR3nt: TGTGCCAGCAGTTTAAGGCCCCAGGATGGCTACACCTTC
abundance: NA; v_gene: TRBV7-2; d_gene: NA; j_gene: TRBJ1-5; CDR3aa: CASSLDGGQPQHF; CDR3nt: TGTGCCAGCAGCTTAGATGGGGGCCAGCCCCAGCATTTT